A single sample gave rise to the 30 T cell receptor beta chains below, sequenced in a study of cytomegalovirus exposure and HLA in healthy donors. Clones were sequenced by immunoSEQ multiplex PCR, and TCRdb holds only the in-frame ones, with some missing. The table records about 120,000 clones, 90% to 96% of them present only once. Sequencing input: PBMCs. All receptors come from a man between 18 and 29 years old in good health and CMV-seronegative.

The rearrangement links TRBV7-2 to TRBJ2-7; 9 positions match TRBD1. Germline values: CDR1 SGHTA, CDR2 FQGNSA. Unmatched junction bases numbered 9, after V lost 4 bases and J lost 2 bases. The CDR3 consists of 16 residues. The chain's CDR3 is CASSSAGTGYTYEQYF. The CDR3 DNA reads as TGTGCCAGCAGCTCCGCCGGGACAGGGTATACCTACGAGCAGTACTTC.

This rearrangement joins TRBV5-4 to TRBJ2-7; unclear D gene. Germline CDR1 and CDR2: SGHNT and YYREEE (reference sequence). The CDR3 consists of 16 residues. Deletions cut 2 bases from V and 3 bases from J, with 18 bases between. The CDR3 here is CASSFRRVTPDYEQYF. The CDR3 nucleotides read TGTGCCAGCAGCTTTCGCCGTGTAACTCCCGACTACGAGCAGTACTTC.

V usage is TRBV15 and J usage is TRBJ2-1; D is ambiguous. With 1 base removed from V and 4 bases from J, the gap between germline ends came to 11 bases. The CDR3 covers 15 residues. The germline CDR1 and CDR2 sequences are LNHNV and YYDKDF (reference sequence). DNA of the CDR3: TGTGCCACCAGCAGAGTTCGAGACTTTTACAATGAGCAGTTCTTC. Translation gives CATSRVRDFYNEQFF. Together with reference TRBV15 and TRBJ2-1, the CDR3 gives the full variable domain: DAMVIQNPRYQVTQFGKPVTLSCSQTLNHNVMYWYQQKSSQAPKLLFHYYDKDFNNEADTPDNFQSRRPNTSFCFLDIRSPGLGDTAMYLCATSRVRDFYNEQFFGPGTRLTVL.

The rearrangement links TRBV6-5 to TRBJ2-1; possible D gene TRBD2, 5 bases. CDR1 is MNHEY and CDR2 is SVGAGI in the germline V gene. The length of the CDR3 is 14 residues. The V and J ends lost 7 bases and 10 bases respectively, with 20 bases between them. The CDR3 reads CASTSETTGFEQFF. For the CDR3, the DNA is TGTGCCAGCACCTCAGAGACTACCGGATTCGAGCAGTTCTTC.

This clone has just a few counts. The chain joins TRBV19 to TRBJ1-1; 9 positions agree with TRBD1. The length of the CDR3 is 14 residues. The V and J ends lost 6 bases and 4 bases, in that order; junction bases with no gene match: 6. The germline gives CDR1 LNHDA, CDR2 SQIVND (reference sequence). CDR3 sequence (DNA): TGTGCCAGTAGGCTACAGGGGGCCTCCACTGAAGCTTTCTTT. Protein sequence: CASRLQGASTEAFF.

The chain recombines TRBV2 with TRBJ2-7; D may be TRBD2 (5 bases). CDR1 and CDR2 (germline): SNHLY, FYNNEI. The CDR3 length is 14 residues. Trimming took 6 bases from V and 6 from J, leaving 18 bases between them. The CDR3 nucleotides read TGTGCCAGCAGGGACGGAGGATACCTCGCCGAGCAGTACTTC. This codes for CASRDGGYLAEQYF.

The chain uses TRBV7-8 and TRBJ2-5; 9 bases line up with TRBD2. The CDR3 covers 14 residues. V dropped 3 bases and J dropped 12; count of bases not matched to a gene: 11. Germline V gene lookup returns CDR1 SGHVS and CDR2 FQNEAQ. Here the CDR3 DNA reads TGTGCCAGCAGCTTCGGGACTAGCCTCCAGGGGAAGTACTTC. Protein product: CASSFGTSLQGKYF.

The CDR3 loop reads CASSLQLDRTNQPQHF. Written as DNA, the CDR3 is TGTGCCAGCAGCCTCCAATTGGACAGGACCAATCAGCCCCAGCATTTT. The genes are TRBV5-8 and TRBJ1-5; TRBD1 aligns across 7 bases. V lost 4 bases to trimming and J lost 3 bases; unmatched junction nucleotides: 10. The germline gives CDR1 SGHTS, CDR2 YDEGEE. There are 16 residues in the CDR3.

The rearrangement uses TRBV7-3 and TRBJ2-1; 14 nucleotides align to TRBD2. The germline V gene encodes CDR1 SGHTA and CDR2 FQGTGA. Trimming cost V 1 base and J 1 base; bases outside gene matches: 3. The CDR3 covers 18 residues. Written as DNA, the CDR3 is TGTGCCAGCAGCTTAATGGGGACTAGCGGGAGTTCCTACAATGAGCAGTTCTTC. It specifies CASSLMGTSGSSYNEQFF. The full variable domain, with the rest looked up from reference TRBV7-3 and TRBJ2-1, is GAGVSQTPSNKVTEKGKYVELRCDPISGHTALYWYRQSLGQGPEFLIYFQGTGAADDSGLPNDRFFAVRPEGSVSTLKIQRTERGDSAVYLCASSLMGTSGSSYNEQFFGPGTRLTVL.

V and J are TRBV10-1 and TRBJ2-7, with 9 nucleotides matching TRBD2. Trimming removed 8 bases from V and 0 bases from J; junction bases left unmatched: 14. From germline, CDR1 is WNHNN and CDR2 SYGVQD (reference sequence). The CDR3 contains 17 residues. The CDR3 loop is CASRAAGGPSVSYEQYF. The CDR3 DNA reads as TGCGCCAGCCGAGCGGCGGGAGGGCCTTCGGTCTCCTACGAGCAGTACTTC.

V and J are TRBV6-1 and TRBJ2-7; TRBD2 matches 9 bases. With V trimmed by 4 bases and J by 0 bases, 4 bases remained unmatched. CDR1 and CDR2 (germline): MNHNS, SASEGT. The CDR3 is made up of 15 amino acids. CDR3 bases: TGTGCCAGCAGTGCCTTTAGCGGGAGCTCCTACGAGCAGTACTTC. It codes for CASSAFSGSSYEQYF.

This sequence joins TRBV5-4 and TRBJ2-3; D unresolved. Germline lookup yields CDR1 SGHNT and CDR2 YYREEE (reference sequence). This CDR3 has 13 residues. Trimming shortened V by 4 bases and J by 0 bases, and 6 bases separated the two germline ends. The CDR3 here is CASSVTSTDTQYF. The CDR3 DNA is TGTGCCAGCAGCGTTACTAGCACAGATACGCAGTATTTT. Full variable domain (outside the CDR3, taken from reference TRBV5-4 and TRBJ2-3): ETGVTQSPTHLIKTRGQQVTLRCSSQSGHNTVSWYQQALGQGPQFIFQYYREEENGRGNFPPRFSGLQFPNYSSELNVNALELDDSALYLCASSVTSTDTQYFGPGTRLTVL.

The J gene is TRBJ2-7, the V gene TRBV19; TRBD2 might be the D (5 bases). Germline V CDR1 and CDR2: LNHDA, SQIVND (reference sequence). V lost 5 bases and J 1 base, leaving 12 bases between the germline ends. The CDR3 is 14 amino acids. CDR3 DNA sequence: TGTGCCAGTAGTGGCCGGGGTAGATCCTACGAGCAGTACTTC. This translates into CASSGRGRSYEQYF.

The V call is TRBV7-8, the J call TRBJ2-1, with TRBD1 matching 8 bases. CDR1 and CDR2 from the germline V gene are SGHVS and FQNEAQ. Losses at the gene ends were 2 bases for V and 6 bases for J; bases not matched to a gene: 18. This CDR3 region has 19 residues. CDR3 in amino acids: CASSLPRTGRSATGNEQFF. The CDR3 DNA is TGTGCCAGCAGCTTACCCCGGACAGGGCGGTCCGCAACCGGCAATGAGCAGTTCTTC. Full variable domain (outside the CDR3, taken from reference TRBV7-8 and TRBJ2-1): GAGVSQSPRYKVAKRGQDVALRCDPISGHVSLFWYQQALGQGPEFLTYFQNEAQLDKSGLPSDRFFAERPEGSVSTLKIQRTQQEDSAVYLCASSLPRTGRSATGNEQFFGPGTRLTVL.

The J gene is TRBJ2-3, the V gene TRBV28; D might be TRBD1 (6 bases). Germline V gives CDR1 MDHEN, CDR2 SYDVKM. The CDR3 length is 19 residues. V was clipped by 5 bases and J by 2 bases, with 26 bases between them. Here the CDR3 DNA reads TGTGCCAGCAGTCTAATGTTCGGAGGAACAGGGCTCGTCACAGATACGCAGTATTTT. This codes for CASSLMFGGTGLVTDTQYF.

The rearrangement links TRBV7-6 to TRBJ1-4; the D gene is possibly TRBD1 (6 bases). Trimming left V 5 bases short and J 10 bases short, with 11 bases between. CDR1 SGHVS and CDR2 FNYEAQ come from the germline V gene. The CDR3 totals 12 residues. CDR3 residues: CASSPPTGKLFF. In nucleotides, the CDR3 is TGTGCCAGCAGCCCCCCGACAGGAAAACTGTTTTTT.

The chain employs TRBV19 and TRBJ2-3, with 8 bases identical to TRBD2. Germline CDR1 LNHDA, CDR2 SQIVND (reference sequence). The CDR3 covers 14 residues. V gave up 1 base and J gave up 5 bases; unmatched junction bases: 2. CDR3 in amino acids: CASSIGLAGDTQYF. For the CDR3, the DNA is TGTGCCAGTAGTATAGGGCTAGCGGGAGATACGCAGTATTTT.

The chain has TRBV7-8 and TRBJ2-7; 7 positions match TRBD1. V shed 4 bases and J 1 base; nucleotides not matched to a gene: 7. Germline V gene sequence: CDR1 SGHVS, CDR2 FQNEAQ. This CDR3 spans 15 amino acids. The CDR3 reads CASSSGQGVSYEQYF. CDR3 coding DNA: TGTGCCAGCAGCTCCGGGCAGGGGGTTTCCTACGAGCAGTACTTC.

The chain joins TRBV7-3 to TRBJ2-3; TRBD2 agrees at 8 bases. V shed 5 bases and J 5 bases; nucleotides not matched to a gene: 18. This CDR3 region has 18 residues. Germline V lookup: CDR1 SGHTA, CDR2 FQGTGA. The CDR3 spells CASSPDKGLGLAGDTQYF. In DNA, the CDR3 is TGTGCCAGCAGCCCCGATAAGGGCCTCGGACTAGCCGGAGATACGCAGTATTTT.

V usage is TRBV18 and J usage is TRBJ1-4; TRBD1 might be the D (5 bases). In germline, CDR1 is KGHSH, CDR2 LQKENI. This CDR3 comprises 13 residues. V gave up 1 base and J gave up 6 bases, with 6 bases separating them. For the CDR3, the DNA is TGTGCCAGCTCACCACAAGGGGATGAAAAACTGTTTTTT. This encodes CASSPQGDEKLFF.

The gene calls are TRBV11-3 and TRBJ2-2; TRBD1 might be the D (5 bases). The germline gives CDR1 SGHNT, CDR2 YENEEA. The CDR3 totals 14 residues. V was clipped by 4 bases and J by 1 base, with 7 bases between them. For the CDR3, the DNA is TGTGCCAGCAGCTACGGACAGAACACCGGGGAGCTGTTTTTT. Its translation: CASSYGQNTGELFF. Complete variable domain (other parts from reference TRBV11-3 and TRBJ2-2): EAGVVQSPRYKIIEKKQPVAFWCNPISGHNTLYWYLQNLGQGPELLIRYENEEAVDDSQLPKDRFSAERLKGVDSTLKIQPAELGDSAVYLCASSYGQNTGELFFGEGSRLTVL.

The J gene is TRBJ2-5, the V gene TRBV18; TRBD1 is a possible D gene (6 bases). Trimming stripped 1 base from V and 4 bases from J, with 13 bases between. From germline, CDR1 is KGHSH and CDR2 LQKENI. This CDR3 is built from 15 residues. The DNA of the CDR3 is TGTGCCAGCTCACCACGGACAGACATGGGAGAGACCCAGTACTTC. It specifies CASSPRTDMGETQYF.

The rearrangement uses TRBV27 and TRBJ2-5; possible D gene TRBD1, 6 bases. The V end lost 5 bases, the J end lost 4 bases, and 17 bases lay between the germline ends. There are 15 residues in the CDR3. CDR1 and CDR2 (germline): MNHEY, SMNVEV (reference sequence). CDR3 protein: CASSPGDLPRETQYF. DNA for the CDR3: TGTGCCAGCAGTCCAGGGGACCTTCCCCGAGAGACCCAGTACTTC.

The chain has TRBV2 and TRBJ2-7; D might be TRBD1 (6 bases). The CDR3 has 13 amino acids. Trimming left V 7 bases short and J 4 bases short, with 14 bases between. The germline V gene encodes CDR1 SNHLY and CDR2 FYNNEI. CDR3 in DNA: TGTGCCAGCATCGGCAGGGGCCTTTACGAGCAGTACTTC. It yields the protein CASIGRGLYEQYF.

CDR3 in DNA: TGTGCCAGCAGCGTTAACGGACTAGCGGGCTACAATGAGCAGTTCTTC. Translated: CASSVNGLAGYNEQFF. The rearrangement links TRBV9 to TRBJ2-1, with 11 bases matching TRBD2. Germline V lookup: CDR1 SGDLS, CDR2 YYNGEE. The J segment lost 3 bases and the V segment lost 2 bases, leaving 4 bases of the junction unmatched. The CDR3 loop spans 16 amino acids.

This chain links TRBV5-4 with TRBJ1-5; D is ambiguous. Germline V gives CDR1 SGHNT, CDR2 YYREEE (reference sequence). CDR3 length equals 14 residues. V lost 4 bases, J lost 2 bases, and 10 bases lay in between. CDR3 amino acids: CASSRIRGNQPQHF. The CDR3 DNA reads as TGTGCCAGCAGCCGTATACGGGGCAATCAGCCCCAGCATTTT.

The rearrangement joins TRBV7-3 to TRBJ2-5, with 14 bases aligning to TRBD2. V dropped 6 bases and J dropped 2; count of bases not matched to a gene: 11. Germline V lookup: CDR1 SGHTA, CDR2 FQGTGA. The CDR3 has 18 amino acids. For the CDR3, the DNA is TGTGCCAGCAGTCCCGGACTAGCGGGAGGAGGTGCTCAAGAGACCCAGTACTTC. It translates to CASSPGLAGGGAQETQYF.

The CDR3 DNA sequence: TGTGCCAGTAAAAGCCAGACAGGGACCTACGAGCAGTACTTC. It specifies CASKSQTGTYEQYF. The chain is built from TRBV19 and TRBJ2-7; 7 bases match TRBD1. Trimming at V came to 7 bases and at J to 2 bases, leaving 8 bases not matched to a gene. The CDR3 runs to 14 residues. From germline, CDR1 is LNHDA and CDR2 SQIVND (reference sequence). Supplemented by reference TRBV19 and TRBJ2-7, the full variable domain reads DGGITQSPKYLFRKEGQNVTLSCEQNLNHDAMYWYRQDPGQGLRLIYYSQIVNDFQKGDIAEGYSVSREKKESFPLTVTSAQKNPTAFYLCASKSQTGTYEQYFGPGTRLTVT.

The V gene is TRBV9, the J gene TRBJ1-5; the D is unclear. The CDR3 has 14 amino acids. Germline CDR1 SGDLS, CDR2 YYNGEE. V was shortened by 6 bases and J by 9 bases, with 19 bases between the two germline ends. CDR3 residues: CASTPDSYSLPQHF. Here the CDR3 DNA reads TGTGCCAGCACGCCCGATAGTTATAGTCTGCCCCAGCATTTT.

In its sample, this clone was seen once. The chain uses TRBV2 and TRBJ2-2; 8 nucleotides align to TRBD2. The CDR3 consists of 14 residues. The V gene end was trimmed by 2 bases and the J gene end by 8 bases; junction bases not matched to a gene: 4. Germline V gene lookup returns CDR1 SNHLY and CDR2 FYNNEI. The CDR3 sequence: CASSENSGRGELFF. CDR3 DNA: TGTGCCAGCAGTGAAAACAGCGGGAGAGGGGAGCTGTTTTTT.